This TCR beta chain was profiled in a study of blood T cell repertoires in COVID-19. Study as a whole: Material from acute and convalescent COVID-19 was sourced from the United States, Italy and Spain. T cells, B-cell-depleted T cells, or PBMCs supplied cDNA or gDNA.

Original methodology: Scientists estimated how many nucleated cells there were by amplifying reference gene primers. Only in-frame clones appear in the TCRdb table, and some are missing; sequencing was by immunoSEQ multiplex PCR. From that table come the V and J calls and clone size; the DNA was used to work out D and trimming. The sample yields 95,000 to 110,000 clones, approximately 88% seen once. Trimming stripped 3 bases from V and 3 bases from J, with 11 bases between. CDR3 length: 14 amino acids. CDR1 and CDR2 from the germline V gene are PRHDT and FYEKMQ (reference sequence). This chain links TRBV13 with TRBJ1-1, with no clear D. The material sequenced was peripheral blood. This receptor was identified in a human donor in a cohort sampled during active COVID-19. The CDR3 DNA sequence: TGTGCCAGCAGCTTCGAGCGGTTGGACACTGAAGCTTTCTTT. This codes for CASSFERLDTEAFF.